One sample yielded the 6 T cell receptor beta chains listed below, sequenced in a study of CD8+CD57+ T cells in acquired aplastic anemia. TCR beta VDJ and CDR3 profiling used genomic DNA as template. TCRdb ran MiXCR on the reads and lists one entry per CDR3 protein. The data contain 150,000 to 200,000 distinct CDR3 sequences, under 55% of them singletons. Only patients with CD8+CD57+ cell expansion on flow cytometry were chosen for sequencing. Sequencing used sorted CD4+, CD8+, or CD8+CD57+ T cells (not recorded which) from PBMCs. All receptors come from a human donor with aplastic anemia.

The rearrangement joins TRBV24-1 to TRBJ1-5; D may be TRBD1 (5 bases). The CDR3 covers 15 residues. V lost 9 bases, J lost 1 base, and 15 bases lay in between. Germline values: CDR1 KGHDR, CDR2 SFDVKD. The DNA for the CDR3 is TGTGCCACCGGATCCTTGGGGGGGAGCAATCAGCCCCAGCATTTT. Its translation is CATGSLGGSNQPQHF.

The rearrangement joins TRBV5-1 to TRBJ2-3; D call uncertain. CDR3 length: 13 amino acids. Trimming took 3 bases from V and 5 from J, leaving 10 bases between them. Looked up from germline, CDR1 is SGHRS and CDR2 is YFSETQ. The CDR3 coding sequence is TGCGCCAGCAGCTATGTAGTCGGAGATACGCAGTATTTT. Translated, it gives CASSYVVGDTQYF.

This clonotype has ten or more counts. The chain recombines TRBV5-1 with TRBJ2-6; D is unresolved. Looked up from germline, CDR1 is SGHRS and CDR2 is YFSETQ. V lost 1 base and J lost 2, with 7 bases in between. This CDR3 contains 15 residues. In nucleotides, the CDR3 is TGCGCCAGCAGCTTGAAGGCTCCTGGGGCCAACGTCCTGACTTTC. It translates to CASSLKAPGANVLTF.

This clonotype was detected a few times. The chain is built from TRBV15 and TRBJ2-7; maybe TRBD1 (5 bases). The better agreement between TRBJ2-1 and the DNA end casts doubt on the J call. The CDR3 has 15 amino acids. Germline loops: CDR1 LNHNV, CDR2 YYDKDF (reference sequence). As DNA, the CDR3 is TGTGCCACCAGCAGAGAGACAGACAGTGGCGATGAGCAGTTCTTC. Translating gives CATSRETDSGDEQFF.

About this clonotype: The junction departs from germline at one end; a sequencing error may be responsible. V and J are TRBV10-3 and TRBJ1-5, with 8 nucleotides matching TRBD1. Per germline, CDR1 ENHRY and CDR2 SYGVKD. The CDR3 has 15 amino acids. The CDR3 region is CASSTGQGGNQPQHF. Here the CDR3 DNA reads TGTGCCAGCAGTACTGGACAGGGTGGCAATCAGCCCCAGCATTTT.

This chain uses TRBV12-3 or TRBV12-4 with TRBJ2-1, with 8 bases identical to TRBD2. The V segment lost 1 base and the J segment 8 bases; nucleotides outside the gene matches: 13. The length of the CDR3 is 17 residues. CDR3: CASSLVFLGLGGYEQFF. CDR3 nucleotide sequence: TGTGCCAGCAGTTTAGTGTTCTTGGGACTAGGAGGCTATGAGCAGTTCTTC.